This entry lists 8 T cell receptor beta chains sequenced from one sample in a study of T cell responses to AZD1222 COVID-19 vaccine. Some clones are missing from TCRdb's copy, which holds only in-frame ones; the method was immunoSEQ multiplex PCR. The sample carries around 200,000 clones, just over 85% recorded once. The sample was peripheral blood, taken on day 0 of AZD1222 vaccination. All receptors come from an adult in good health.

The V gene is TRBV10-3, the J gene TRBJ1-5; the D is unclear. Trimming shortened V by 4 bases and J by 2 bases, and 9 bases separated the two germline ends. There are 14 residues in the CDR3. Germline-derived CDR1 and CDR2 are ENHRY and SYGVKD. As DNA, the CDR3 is TGTGCCATCAGTGGCACTACGGGCAATCAGCCCCAGCATTTT. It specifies CAISGTTGNQPQHF.

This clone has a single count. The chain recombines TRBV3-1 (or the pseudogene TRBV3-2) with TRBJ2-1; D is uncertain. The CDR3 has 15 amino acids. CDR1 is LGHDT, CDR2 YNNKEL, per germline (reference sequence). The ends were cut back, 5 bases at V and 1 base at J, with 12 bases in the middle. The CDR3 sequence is CASSSNKGSYNEQFF. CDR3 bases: TGTGCCAGCAGCTCAAACAAGGGTTCCTACAATGAGCAGTTCTTC.

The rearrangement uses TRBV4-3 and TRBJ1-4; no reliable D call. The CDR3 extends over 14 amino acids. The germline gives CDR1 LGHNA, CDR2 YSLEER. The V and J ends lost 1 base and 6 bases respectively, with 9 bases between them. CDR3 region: CASSQGSWDEKLFF. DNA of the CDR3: TGCGCCAGCAGCCAAGGGAGCTGGGATGAAAAACTGTTTTTT.

CDR3 nucleotide sequence: TGTGCCAGCAGCGCCCTCGGCGGGGCCTCCTACGAGCAGTACTTC. This sequence encodes CASSALGGASYEQYF. The rearrangement links TRBV7-8 to TRBJ2-7; tentatively, D is TRBD2 (6 bases). Per germline, CDR1 SGHVS and CDR2 FQNEAQ. This CDR3 is built from 15 residues. V shed 5 bases and J shed 0 bases, with 14 bases lying between them.

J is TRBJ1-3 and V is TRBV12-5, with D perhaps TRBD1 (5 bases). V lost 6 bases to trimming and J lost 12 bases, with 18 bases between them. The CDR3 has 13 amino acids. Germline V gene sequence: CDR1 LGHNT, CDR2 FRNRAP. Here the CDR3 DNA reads TGTGCTAGTGGACCGGGGCACGAAACGGTCATATATTTT. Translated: CASGPGHETVIYF.

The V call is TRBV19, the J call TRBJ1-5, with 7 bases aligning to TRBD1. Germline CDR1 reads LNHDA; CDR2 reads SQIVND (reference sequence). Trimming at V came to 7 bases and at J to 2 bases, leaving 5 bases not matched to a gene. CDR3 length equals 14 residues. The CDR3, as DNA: TGTGCCAGTACGAACAGGGGCGGCAATCAGCCCCAGCATTTT. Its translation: CASTNRGGNQPQHF.

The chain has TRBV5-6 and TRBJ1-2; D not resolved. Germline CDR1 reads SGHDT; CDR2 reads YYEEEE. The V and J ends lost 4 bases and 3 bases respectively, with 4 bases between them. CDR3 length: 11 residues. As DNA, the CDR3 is TGTGCCAGCAGCAAGGACTATGGCTACACCTTC. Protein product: CASSKDYGYTF.

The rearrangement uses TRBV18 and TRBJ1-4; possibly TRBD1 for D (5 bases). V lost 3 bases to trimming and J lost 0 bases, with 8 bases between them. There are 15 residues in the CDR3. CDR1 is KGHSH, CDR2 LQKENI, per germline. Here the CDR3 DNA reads TGTGCCAGCTCACCGGGGGTACCAACTAATGAAAAACTGTTTTTT. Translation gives CASSPGVPTNEKLFF.